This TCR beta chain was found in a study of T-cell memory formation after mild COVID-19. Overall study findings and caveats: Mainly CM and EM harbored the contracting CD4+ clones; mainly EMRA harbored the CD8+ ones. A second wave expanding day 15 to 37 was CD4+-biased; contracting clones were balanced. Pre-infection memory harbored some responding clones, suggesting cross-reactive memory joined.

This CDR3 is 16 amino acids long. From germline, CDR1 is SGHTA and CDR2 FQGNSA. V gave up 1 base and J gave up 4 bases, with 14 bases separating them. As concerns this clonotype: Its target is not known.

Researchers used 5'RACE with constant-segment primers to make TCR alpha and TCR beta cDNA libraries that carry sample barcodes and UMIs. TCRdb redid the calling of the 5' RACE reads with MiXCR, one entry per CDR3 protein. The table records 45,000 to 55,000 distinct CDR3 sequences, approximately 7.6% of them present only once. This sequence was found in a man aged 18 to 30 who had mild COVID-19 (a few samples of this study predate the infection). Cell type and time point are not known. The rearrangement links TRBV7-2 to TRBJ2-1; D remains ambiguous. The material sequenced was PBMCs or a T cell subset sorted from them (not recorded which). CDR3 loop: CASSLDGVSFYNEQFF. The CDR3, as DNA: TGTGCCAGCAGCTTAGATGGCGTTTCGTTTTACAATGAGCAGTTCTTC.